Given below is one T cell receptor (beta chain) in context. One junction end disagrees with the germline gene, perhaps due to a read error. The record originates from a study of patients and donors after allogeneic stem cell transplantation. TCRdb reprocessed the RT-PCR reads with MiXCR, giving one entry per CDR3 protein. The repertoire holds 30,000 to 40,000 distinct CDR3 sequences, with around 33% as singletons. The CDR3 is made up of 14 amino acids. Per the germline V gene, CDR1 is ENHRY and CDR2 is SYGVKD. The chain has TRBV10-3 and TRBJ2-7; D possibly corresponds to TRBD2 (6 bases). The sequenced sample was blood, either unsorted or a sorted T cell fraction (not recorded which). The clonotype originates from a human donor who was either an allogeneic HSCT recipient or a stem cell or donor lymphocyte infusion donor (not recorded which). It is not recorded whose cells these are; they may come from a transplant donor. The CDR3 loop is CATSDVRERYEQYF. The CDR3 nucleotides read TGTGCCACCAGTGATGTGCGGGAAAGGTACGAGCAGTACTTC.